This TCR beta chain emerged from a study of CD8 T cells in ankylosing spondylitis. Study-level results: As reported, disease-linked clones showed significant enrichment in matched ankylosing spondylitis synovial fluid. Reactive arthritis synovial fluid and blood were previously reported to contain some motif variants. Disease-linked clones proved CD8+ and comparatively uncommon in peripheral blood. Characteristic, it appeared, of ankylosing spondylitis blood was a TCR beta motif of roughly eight highly homologous variants.

Germline assignment: CDR1 LGHDT and CDR2 YNNKEL (reference sequence). V lost 1 base and J 6 bases, leaving 13 bases between the germline ends. CDR3 size: 15 residues. On this clonotype: Its antigen is not identified.

Researchers built TCR beta libraries using quantitative 5'-RACE with molecular barcodes. TCRdb reanalysed the 5' RACE reads using MiXCR and keeps one entry per CDR3 protein. This table holds hundreds of thousands of distinct CDR3 sequences, approximately 12% found once. The sequenced material came from blood, either unsorted or a sorted T cell fraction (not recorded which). The rearrangement links TRBV3-1 to TRBJ1-5; D uncertain. The receptor was derived from a male donor with ankylosing spondylitis. The CDR3 DNA reads as TGTGCCAGCAGCCAAGGAGAGCGGTTTAGTCAGCCCCAGCATTTT. Translating it yields CASSQGERFSQPQHF.